The 21 T cell receptor beta chains below were found in one sample sequenced in a study of PD-L1 blockade in urothelial cancer. The repertoire was sequenced with immunoSEQ multiplex PCR; TCRdb's copy has only in-frame clones and lacks some. The sample includes 80,000 to 95,000 clones, roughly 83% of them seen just once. The sample's time point: peripheral blood 6 weeks after treatment start. Sequenced here: PBMCs, sampled around atezolizumab (anti-PD-L1) treatment. Receptors originate from a man in his 70s with urothelial cancer.

This sequence joins TRBV10-3 and TRBJ2-5; unclear D gene. The CDR3 extends over 14 amino acids. Per germline, CDR1 ENHRY and CDR2 SYGVKD. Trimming shortened V by 2 bases and J by 1 base, and 8 bases separated the two germline ends. The CDR3 reads CAISEGTTQETQYF. For the CDR3, the DNA is TGTGCCATCAGTGAGGGAACTACCCAAGAGACCCAGTACTTC.

The CDR3 spells CASSESGGHSPLHF. CDR3 coding DNA: TGTGCCAGCAGTGAATCAGGGGGCCATTCACCCCTCCACTTT. The V gene is TRBV25-1, the J gene TRBJ1-6, with 8 nucleotides matching TRBD1. CDR3 length equals 14 residues. J gave up 8 bases and V 1 base, and 1 base lay outside the gene matches. The germline V gene encodes CDR1 MGHDK and CDR2 SYGVNS.

V and J are TRBV7-2 and TRBJ1-3, with D tentatively TRBD1 (5 bases). Trimming took off 1 base at V and 0 bases at J, with 10 bases between the two ends. Germline V CDR1 and CDR2: SGHTA, FQGNSA. The CDR3 runs 16 residues. For the CDR3, the DNA is TGTGCCAGCAGCTTAGTCGACAGTGCCTCTGGAAACACCATATATTTT. It specifies CASSLVDSASGNTIYF.

CDR3 nucleotides: TGTGCCAGCAGTGAAGCGGGGACAGCCTTCTATGGCTACACCTTC. Translating it yields CASSEAGTAFYGYTF. This sequence joins TRBV6-1 and TRBJ1-2; 7 nucleotides agree with TRBD1. The CDR3 is made up of 15 amino acids. Germline assignment: CDR1 MNHNS and CDR2 SASEGT. J lost 4 bases, V lost 0 bases, and 5 bases had no gene match.

This chain connects TRBV7-9 to TRBJ1-2; unclear D gene. Trimming removed 3 bases from V and 9 bases from J, with 8 bases in between. Germline-derived CDR1 and CDR2 are SEHNR and FQNEAQ (reference sequence). This CDR3 comprises 11 residues. This chain's CDR3 is CASSLSQSYTF. The CDR3 bases are TGTGCCAGCAGCTTGTCTCAGAGCTACACCTTC.

The chain links TRBV5-1 to TRBJ1-2; the match to TRBD1 covers 9 bases. The CDR3 runs to 14 residues. J was trimmed by 3 bases and V by 4 bases; bases with no gene match: 4. In germline, CDR1 is SGHRS, CDR2 YFSETQ. Here the CDR3 reads CASSVDRGYYGYTF. The CDR3 DNA reads TGCGCCAGCAGCGTGGACAGGGGCTACTATGGCTACACCTTC.

The chain is built from TRBV6-6 and TRBJ1-2; 7 bases align to TRBD1. The CDR3 length is 12 residues. Per germline, CDR1 MNHNY and CDR2 SVGAGI (reference sequence). Germline trimming cut 9 bases from V and 8 bases from J; bases unmatched to any gene: 9. Written as DNA, the CDR3 is TGTGCCAGTGCTCGAGGGGGCGCGGGCTACACCTTC. This encodes CASARGGAGYTF.

This chain connects TRBV11-3 to TRBJ1-1, with TRBD1 matching 8 bases. The ends lost 2 bases at V and 4 bases at J; junction bases unmatched: 9. The CDR3 totals 16 residues. CDR1 and CDR2 (germline): SGHNT, YENEEA. The CDR3 coding sequence is TGTGCCAGCAGCTTACAGGGGGCCCCGGGGAGCACTGAAGCTTTCTTT. Its protein product is CASSLQGAPGSTEAFF.

This chain uses TRBV9 with TRBJ2-2; a possible D gene is TRBD2 (6 bases). This CDR3 contains 16 residues. Per the germline V gene, CDR1 is SGDLS and CDR2 is YYNGEE. V was pared by 0 bases and J by 2 bases, with 11 bases between. As DNA, the CDR3 is TGTGCCAGCAGCGTAGAGGGGAGGATCAACACCGGGGAGCTGTTTTTT. Translated: CASSVEGRINTGELFF. Filled out from reference TRBV9 and TRBJ2-2, the complete variable domain reads DSGVTQTPKHLITATGQRVTLRCSPRSGDLSVYWYQQSLDQGLQFLIQYYNGEERAKGNILERFSAQQFPDLHSELNLSSLELGDSALYFCASSVEGRINTGELFFGEGSRLTVL.

J is TRBJ2-1 and V is TRBV7-2, with D possibly being TRBD2 (5 bases). The V and J ends lost 1 base and 10 bases respectively, with 11 bases between them. The CDR3 is 13 residues long. Per germline, CDR1 SGHTA and CDR2 FQGNSA. CDR3 sequence: CASSLVRRAEQFF. The CDR3 DNA follows: TGTGCCAGCAGCTTAGTAAGGCGGGCAGAGCAGTTCTTC.

In its sample, this clone was seen a few times. V usage is TRBV6-5 and J usage is TRBJ1-1; 7 nucleotides match TRBD1. The CDR3 runs 12 residues. The germline CDR1 and CDR2 sequences are MNHEY and SVGAGI. The junction had 3 bases not matched to a gene; V was cut back by 10 bases and J by 1 base. CDR3 residues: CATQGGNTEAFF. The CDR3 DNA reads TGTGCCACCCAGGGGGGGAACACTGAAGCTTTCTTT.

This chain uses TRBV19 with TRBJ1-1; D is uncertain. Between the trimmed V and J ends, which lost 3 bases and 0 bases, there was a span of 14 bases. The CDR3 totals 16 residues. Germline lookup yields CDR1 LNHDA and CDR2 SQIVND (reference sequence). CDR3 coding DNA: TGTGCCAGTAGTATTCATGCGGGTACGTTGAACACTGAAGCTTTCTTT. Translation: CASSIHAGTLNTEAFF.

This CDR3 is CAIRGTGELFF. CDR3 bases: TGTGCCATCCGGGGCACCGGGGAGCTGTTTTTT. The V and J genes are TRBV6-6 and TRBJ2-2; D may be TRBD2 (5 bases). The germline V gene encodes CDR1 MNHNY and CDR2 SVGAGI (reference sequence). Trimming removed 10 bases at V and 4 bases at J, with 7 bases between. The CDR3 extends over 11 amino acids.

The rearrangement joins TRBV11-2 to TRBJ2-7, with 12 bases identical to TRBD2. The CDR3 has 15 amino acids. Trimming removed 4 bases from V and 3 bases from J; junction bases left unmatched: 4. Germline assignment: CDR1 SGHAT and CDR2 FQNNGV. The CDR3 protein is CASSSLTSGGYEQYF. CDR3 sequence (DNA): TGTGCCAGCAGCTCCTTGACTAGCGGGGGCTACGAGCAGTACTTC. The full variable domain, with the rest looked up from reference TRBV11-2 and TRBJ2-7, is EAGVAQSPRYKIIEKRQSVAFWCNPISGHATLYWYQQILGQGPKLLIQFQNNGVVDDSQLPKDRFSAERLKGVDSTLKIQPAKLEDSAVYLCASSSLTSGGYEQYFGPGTRLTVT.

The chain has TRBV23-1 and TRBJ2-7; 8 bases line up with TRBD1. TRBV23-1 counts as an open reading frame of uncertain function. After removal of 4 bases from V and 4 bases from J, the junction contained 6 bases not matched to a gene. The CDR3 totals 14 residues. The CDR3 DNA follows: TGCGCCAGCAGTCGGACAGGGCGAGGGTACGAGCAGTACTTC. Translation: CASSRTGRGYEQYF.

This sequence joins TRBV19 and TRBJ1-2, with unresolved D. The V end lost 6 bases, the J end lost 2 bases, and 7 bases lay between the germline ends. Germline CDR1 and CDR2: LNHDA and SQIVND (reference sequence). This CDR3 comprises 12 residues. CDR3 protein: CASSSGNYGYTF. In DNA form, the CDR3 reads TGTGCCAGTAGCTCGGGGAACTATGGCTACACCTTC.

The J gene is TRBJ1-1, the V gene TRBV6-1; a possible D gene is TRBD1 (6 bases). Trimming pared 3 bases from V and 7 bases from J, leaving 12 bases between. CDR1 is MNHNS and CDR2 is SASEGT in the germline V gene. The CDR3 sequence is 13 residues long. The CDR3, as DNA: TGTGCCAGCAGTGATCAGGGGCTACATGAAGCTTTCTTT. Protein product: CASSDQGLHEAFF.

The chain has TRBV25-1 and TRBJ1-1, with D maybe TRBD1 (5 bases). Germline V CDR1 and CDR2: MGHDK, SYGVNS. Trimming removed 3 bases at V and 4 bases at J, with 18 bases between. The CDR3 has 16 residues. CDR3 sequence: CASSDGTPPLVTEAFF. The CDR3 coding sequence is TGTGCCAGCAGTGATGGGACTCCCCCCTTGGTCACTGAAGCTTTCTTT.

The chain joins TRBV5-4 to TRBJ1-4; 7 nucleotides line up with TRBD1. The CDR3 extends over 15 amino acids. The J segment lost 4 bases and the V segment lost 4 bases, leaving 7 bases of the junction unmatched. Germline V gives CDR1 SGHNT, CDR2 YYREEE (reference sequence). The CDR3 reads CASSTGTEINEKLFF. CDR3 sequence (DNA): TGTGCCAGCAGCACAGGGACAGAGATTAATGAAAAACTGTTTTTT.

This chain links TRBV25-1 with TRBJ1-4; TRBD1 matches 7 bases. Germline CDR1 is MGHDK and CDR2 is SYGVNS. The ends lost 2 bases at V and 8 bases at J; junction bases unmatched: 8. The CDR3 is made up of 15 amino acids. CDR3 nucleotides: TGTGCCAGCAGTGAACCCAGACAGGGTCTAGAAAAACTGTTTTTT. It is translated as CASSEPRQGLEKLFF. Full variable domain (rest looked up from reference TRBV25-1 and TRBJ1-4): EADIYQTPRYLVIGTGKKITLECSQTMGHDKMYWYQQDPGMELHLIHYSYGVNSTEKGDLSSESTVSRIRTEHFPLTLESARPSHTSQYLCASSEPRQGLEKLFFGSGTQLSVL.

The chain combines TRBV5-1 with TRBJ2-7; 14 nucleotides match TRBD2. The V gene end was trimmed by 4 bases and the J gene end by 2 bases; junction bases not matched to a gene: 11. This CDR3 comprises 18 residues. The germline V gene has CDR1 SGHRS and CDR2 YFSETQ. The CDR3 region is CASSPSTSGGGSPYEQYF. The DNA for the CDR3 is TGCGCCAGCAGCCCTTCGACTAGCGGGGGGGGTTCCCCCTACGAGCAGTACTTC.